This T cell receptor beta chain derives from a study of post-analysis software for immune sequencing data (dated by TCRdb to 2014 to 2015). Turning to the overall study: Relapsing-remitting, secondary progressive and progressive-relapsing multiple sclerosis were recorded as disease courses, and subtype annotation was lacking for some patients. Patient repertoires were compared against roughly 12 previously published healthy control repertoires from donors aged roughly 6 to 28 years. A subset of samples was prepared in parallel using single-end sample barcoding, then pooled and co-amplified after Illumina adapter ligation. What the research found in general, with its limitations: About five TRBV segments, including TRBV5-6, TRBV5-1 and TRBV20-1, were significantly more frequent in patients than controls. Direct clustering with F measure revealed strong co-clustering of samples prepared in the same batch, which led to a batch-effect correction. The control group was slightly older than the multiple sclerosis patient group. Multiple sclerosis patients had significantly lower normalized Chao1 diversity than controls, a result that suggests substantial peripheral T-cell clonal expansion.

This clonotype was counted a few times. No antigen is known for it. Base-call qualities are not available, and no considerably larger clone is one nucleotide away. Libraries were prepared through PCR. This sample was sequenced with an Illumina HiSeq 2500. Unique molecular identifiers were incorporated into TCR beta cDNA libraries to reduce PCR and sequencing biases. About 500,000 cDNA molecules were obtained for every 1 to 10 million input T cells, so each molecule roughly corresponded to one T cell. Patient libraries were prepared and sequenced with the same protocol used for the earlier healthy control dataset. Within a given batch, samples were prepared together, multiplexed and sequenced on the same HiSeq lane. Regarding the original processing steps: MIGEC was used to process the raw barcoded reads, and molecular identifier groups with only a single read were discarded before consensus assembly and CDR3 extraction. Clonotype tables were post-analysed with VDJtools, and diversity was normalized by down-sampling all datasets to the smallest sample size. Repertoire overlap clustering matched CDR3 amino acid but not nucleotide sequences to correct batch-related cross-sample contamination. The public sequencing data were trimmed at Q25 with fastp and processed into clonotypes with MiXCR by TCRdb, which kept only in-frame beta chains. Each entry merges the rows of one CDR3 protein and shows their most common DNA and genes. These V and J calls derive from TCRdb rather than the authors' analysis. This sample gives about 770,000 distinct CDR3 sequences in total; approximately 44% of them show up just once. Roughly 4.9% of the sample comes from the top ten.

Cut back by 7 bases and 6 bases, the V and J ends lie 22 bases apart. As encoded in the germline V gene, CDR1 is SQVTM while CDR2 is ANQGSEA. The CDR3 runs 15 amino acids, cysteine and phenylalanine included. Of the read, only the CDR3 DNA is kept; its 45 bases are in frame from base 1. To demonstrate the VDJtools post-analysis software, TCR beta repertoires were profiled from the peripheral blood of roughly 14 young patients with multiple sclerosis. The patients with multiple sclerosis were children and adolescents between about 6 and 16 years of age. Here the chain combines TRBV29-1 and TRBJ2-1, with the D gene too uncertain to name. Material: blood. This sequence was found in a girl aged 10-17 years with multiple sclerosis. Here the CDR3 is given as CSAGHFAFGGNEQFF. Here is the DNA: TGCAGCGCAGGCCATTTCGCGTTTGGTGGCAATGAGCAGTTCTTC.